Sequencing of this T cell receptor beta chain was carried out in a study of T cell changes during pregnancy in multiple sclerosis. The germline V gene encodes CDR1 SGHNT and CDR2 YYREEE (reference sequence). This CDR3 comprises 18 residues. Trimming removed 4 bases at V and 0 bases at J, with 17 bases between. Assay: immunoSEQ multiplex PCR; the TCRdb copy retains only in-frame clones and omits some. The profile shows about 36,000 clones, 91% of them singletons. The chain has TRBV5-4 and TRBJ1-6; possibly TRBD1 for D (6 bases). The sample here was CD4+ T cells from peripheral blood mononuclear cells, taken in the second trimester of pregnancy. The receptor comes from a female donor in good health, enrolled as a control in a pregnancy study. The chain's CDR3 is CASSDKQTGSSYNSPLHF. The CDR3 nucleotides are TGTGCCAGCAGCGACAAACAAACAGGGAGCTCCTATAATTCACCCCTCCACTTT. The full variable domain, completed using reference TRBV5-4 and TRBJ1-6, is ETGVTQSPTHLIKTRGQQVTLRCSSQSGHNTVSWYQQALGQGPQFIFQYYREEENGRGNFPPRFSGLQFPNYSSELNVNALELDDSALYLCASSDKQTGSSYNSPLHFGNGTRLTVT.